This entry describes one T cell receptor beta chain. This entry belongs to a study of T cells expressing NK-cell markers. Study-wide context: Repertoires of TCR beta were obtained from T cells sorted as CD3+CD56+NKG2C+, CD3+CD56+NKG2C- and CD3+CD56-NKG2C+.

TCRdb reprocessed the 5' RACE reads and stores each CDR3 protein as one record, lacking DNA. Recorded for this sample: a few hundred thousand distinct CDR3 sequences. The CDR3 extends over 14 amino acids. The V gene's germline CDR1 is LNHDA and CDR2 SQIVND (reference sequence). V and J are TRBV19 and TRBJ1-2; TCRdb returns TRBD1, unconfirmable since there is no DNA. The sample taken for sequencing was blood T cells: a sorted CD56 or NKG2C T cell subset, CD4+ or CD8+ T cells, or bulk PBMC T cells (not recorded which). The clonotype originates from a man aged 18-75 years in good health. The CDR3 sequence: CASSIDASPGGYTF.